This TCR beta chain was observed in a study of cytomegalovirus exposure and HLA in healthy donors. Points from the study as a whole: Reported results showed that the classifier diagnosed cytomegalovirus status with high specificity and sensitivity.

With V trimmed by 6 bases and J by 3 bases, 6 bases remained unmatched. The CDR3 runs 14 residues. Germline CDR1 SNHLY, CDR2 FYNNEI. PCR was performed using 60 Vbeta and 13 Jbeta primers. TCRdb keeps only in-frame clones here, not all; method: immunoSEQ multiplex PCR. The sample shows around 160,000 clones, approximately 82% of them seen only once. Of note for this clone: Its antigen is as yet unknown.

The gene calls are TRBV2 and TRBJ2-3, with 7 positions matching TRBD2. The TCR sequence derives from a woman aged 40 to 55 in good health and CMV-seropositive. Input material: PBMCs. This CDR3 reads CASRGGPGTDTQYF. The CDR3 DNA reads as TGTGCCAGCAGGGGAGGGCCCGGGACAGATACGCAGTATTTT.